The 30 T cell receptor beta chains presented below share a single source sample, sequenced in a study of cytomegalovirus exposure and HLA in healthy donors. Primers: 60 Vbeta forward and 13 Jbeta reverse. Sequenced by immunoSEQ multiplex PCR; TCRdb stores in-frame clones only, minus some. The top ten hold around 1.5% of the sample, which has roughly 170,000 clones, over 60% seen once. The sample was PBMCs. The receptors come from a girl aged 5-17 years in good health and CMV-seronegative.

This rearrangement joins TRBV14 to TRBJ1-2, with D perhaps TRBD1 (5 bases). CDR1 is SGHDN and CDR2 is FVKESK in the germline V gene. The CDR3 consists of 16 residues. Trimming took off 2 bases at V and 7 bases at J, with 20 bases between the two ends. CDR3: CASSQYTRGRSAGYTF. The CDR3 DNA sequence: TGTGCCAGCAGCCAATATACAAGGGGCCGGTCTGCTGGCTACACCTTC. Together with reference TRBV14 and TRBJ1-2, the CDR3 gives the full variable domain: EAGVTQFPSHSVIEKGQTVTLRCDPISGHDNLYWYRRVMGKEIKFLLHFVKESKQDESGMPNNRFLAERTGGTYSTLKVQPAELEDSGVYFCASSQYTRGRSAGYTFGSGTRLTVV.

J is TRBJ2-2 and V is TRBV7-9; weak D call: TRBD1 (5 bases). This CDR3 has 15 residues. Trimming pared 7 bases from V and 7 bases from J, leaving 19 bases between. Germline-derived CDR1 and CDR2 are SEHNR and FQNEAQ (reference sequence). CDR3 in DNA: TGTGCCAGCAAAATAGGACCGCAGGGTAACGGGGAGCTGTTTTTT. Residues: CASKIGPQGNGELFF. The whole variable domain, filled in from reference TRBV7-9 and TRBJ2-2, reads DTGVSQNPRHKITKRGQNVTFRCDPISEHNRLYWYRQTLGQGPEFLTYFQNEAQLEKSRLLSDRFSAERPKGSFSTLEIQRTEQGDSAMYLCASKIGPQGNGELFFGEGSRLTVL.

The chain has TRBV9 and TRBJ1-4, with unresolved D. Germline V gene data show CDR1 as SGDLS and CDR2 as YYNGEE. V lost 0 bases and J 7 bases, leaving 10 bases between the germline ends. The CDR3 runs to 14 residues. CDR3 protein: CASSVESRGEKLFF. The DNA of the CDR3 is TGTGCCAGCAGCGTAGAGTCCCGGGGTGAAAAACTGTTTTTT.

There are a few counts of this clone. The V and J genes are TRBV5-4 and TRBJ2-2; TRBD1 agrees at 10 bases. Germline CDR1 reads SGHNT; CDR2 reads YYREEE (reference sequence). V dropped 5 bases and J dropped 6; count of bases not matched to a gene: 10. This CDR3 has 16 amino acids. CDR3 loop: CASRSLGTGEPGELFF. The CDR3 nucleotides are TGTGCCAGCAGATCCCTAGGGACAGGGGAGCCCGGGGAGCTGTTTTTT. The complete variable domain, with remaining parts taken from reference TRBV5-4 and TRBJ2-2, reads ETGVTQSPTHLIKTRGQQVTLRCSSQSGHNTVSWYQQALGQGPQFIFQYYREEENGRGNFPPRFSGLQFPNYSSELNVNALELDDSALYLCASRSLGTGEPGELFFGEGSRLTVL.

The chain joins TRBV7-8 to TRBJ2-5, with a possible D match to TRBD1 (6 bases). CDR3 length equals 18 residues. V was trimmed by 5 bases and J by 5 bases, leaving 27 bases between them. Germline CDR1 reads SGHVS; CDR2 reads FQNEAQ. CDR3 DNA: TGTGCCAGCAGCACCTCCCCTTTGAGGGACACGGGTCGGGAGACCCAGTACTTC. It translates to CASSTSPLRDTGRETQYF.

This clone turned up a few times. This chain connects TRBV4-2 to TRBJ2-3; D is perhaps TRBD1 (5 bases). CDR3 length equals 14 residues. The V end was cut by 0 bases, the J end by 7 bases, with 11 bases between. Germline V CDR1 and CDR2: LGHNA, YNFKEQ. CDR3 coding DNA: TGTGCCAGCAGCCAAGATGGGGCCGAGCATACGCAGTATTTT. This encodes CASSQDGAEHTQYF.

The chain combines TRBV18 with TRBJ1-5; unclear D gene. V lost 2 bases, J lost 7 bases, and 9 bases lay in between. The CDR3 covers 13 residues. The V gene's germline CDR1 is KGHSH and CDR2 LQKENI. The CDR3 protein is CASSPAARQPQHF. The DNA for the CDR3 is TGTGCCAGCTCACCAGCCGCCAGACAGCCCCAGCATTTT.

This clone appeared a single time. The J gene is TRBJ1-1, the V gene TRBV29-1; D possibly corresponds to TRBD1 (5 bases). Deletions cut 4 bases from V and 0 bases from J, with 15 bases between. Germline lookup yields CDR1 SQVTM and CDR2 ANQGSEA. CDR3 length equals 15 residues. The chain's CDR3 is CSVVGRATVNTEAFF. Written as DNA, the CDR3 is TGCAGCGTTGTGGGCAGGGCGACTGTGAACACTGAAGCTTTCTTT. The full variable domain, rest sourced from reference TRBV29-1 and TRBJ1-1, is SAVISQKPSRDICQRGTSLTIQCQVDSQVTMMFWYRQQPGQSLTLIATANQGSEATYESGFVIDKFPISRPNLTFSTLTVSNMSPEDSSIYLCSVVGRATVNTEAFFGQGTRLTVV.

The rearrangement links TRBV6-6 to TRBJ2-1; the D is unclear. V lost 0 bases and J lost 4, with 10 bases in between. Looked up from germline, CDR1 is MNHNY and CDR2 is SVGAGI (reference sequence). CDR3 length: 15 amino acids. The CDR3 region has the DNA TGTGCCAGCAGTTACTCGGTTAGCACGTACAATGAGCAGTTCTTC. This codes for CASSYSVSTYNEQFF.

This clone was picked up a small number of times. This chain joins TRBV7-3 and TRBJ1-1; 7 nucleotides agree with TRBD1. This CDR3 contains 12 residues. Per the germline V gene, CDR1 is SGHTA and CDR2 is FQGTGA. With 4 bases clipped from V and 5 bases from J, the junction kept 1 base outside the gene matches. The chain's CDR3 is CASSSRGTEAFF. The CDR3 region has the DNA TGTGCCAGCAGCTCCAGGGGGACTGAAGCTTTCTTT.

This chain connects TRBV7-2 to TRBJ2-3; D uncertain. The germline gives CDR1 SGHTA, CDR2 FQGNSA. The CDR3 is 13 amino acids. Deletions cut 6 bases from V and 0 bases from J, with 7 bases between. CDR3 bases: TGTGCCAGCAGGGAGACTAGCACAGATACGCAGTATTTT. Its protein product is CASRETSTDTQYF.

The CDR3 sequence is CASSQDGNRGYTF. As DNA, the CDR3 is TGTGCCAGCAGCCAAGATGGAAACAGGGGCTACACCTTC. The chain joins TRBV14 to TRBJ1-2; tentative D call: TRBD1 (5 bases). The V and J ends lost 0 bases and 8 bases respectively, with 10 bases between them. This CDR3 comprises 13 residues. Germline values: CDR1 SGHDN, CDR2 FVKESK.

The genes are TRBV7-9 and TRBJ1-2; D ambiguous. Germline V gene data show CDR1 as SEHNR and CDR2 as FQNEAQ (reference sequence). The CDR3 extends over 14 amino acids. With 0 bases removed from V and 7 bases from J, the gap between germline ends came to 12 bases. The CDR3 sequence is CASSLATLERGYTF. CDR3 DNA: TGTGCCAGCAGCTTAGCGACACTAGAACGTGGCTACACCTTC. Based on the CDR3 plus reference TRBV7-9 and TRBJ1-2, the full variable domain is DTGVSQNPRHKITKRGQNVTFRCDPISEHNRLYWYRQTLGQGPEFLTYFQNEAQLEKSRLLSDRFSAERPKGSFSTLEIQRTEQGDSAMYLCASSLATLERGYTFGSGTRLTVV.

This clone appeared a few times. The chain uses TRBV6-6 and TRBJ2-7, with 7 bases identical to TRBD2. Germline trimming cut 6 bases from V and 4 bases from J; bases unmatched to any gene: 0. The germline CDR1 and CDR2 sequences are MNHNY and SVGAGI (reference sequence). The CDR3 has 11 residues. The CDR3, as DNA: TGTGCCAGCAGCGGGGGGTACGAGCAGTACTTC. Translation: CASSGGYEQYF.

V is TRBV7-6 and J is TRBJ2-3; 7 bases line up with TRBD1. Per germline, CDR1 SGHVS and CDR2 FNYEAQ. V shed 1 base and J 2 bases; nucleotides not matched to a gene: 6. The CDR3 runs to 16 residues. CDR3 nucleotides: TGTGCCAGCAGCTTAGGGACAGGTGTGCACACAGATACGCAGTATTTT. The encoded protein is CASSLGTGVHTDTQYF.

The chain combines TRBV6-6 with TRBJ2-6; D not resolved. CDR3 length equals 14 residues. V lost 8 bases and J lost 4, with 12 bases in between. The V gene's germline CDR1 is MNHNY and CDR2 SVGAGI (reference sequence). CDR3 sequence reads: CASCESIGANVLTF. The CDR3 DNA sequence: TGTGCCAGCTGCGAGTCCATCGGGGCCAACGTCCTGACTTTC.

This clone was counted only a few times. The CDR3 region is CASSSDRGGEAFF. Here the CDR3 DNA reads TGTGCCAGTAGCTCGGACAGGGGAGGTGAAGCTTTCTTT. The chain is built from TRBV19 and TRBJ1-1; 9 bases fit TRBD1. V lost 6 bases, J lost 7 bases, and 6 bases stayed unmatched. Per the germline V gene, CDR1 is LNHDA and CDR2 is SQIVND (reference sequence). The CDR3 runs to 13 residues.

The V gene is TRBV29-1, the J gene TRBJ1-2; a weak D match, TRBD1 (6 bases). V lost 6 bases to trimming and J lost 3 bases, with 14 bases between them. CDR1 SQVTM and CDR2 ANQGSEA come from the germline V gene. The CDR3 runs 13 residues. CDR3 DNA sequence: TGCAGCGTGGAACCAGGGGTTCACTATGGCTACACCTTC. Protein: CSVEPGVHYGYTF.

In its sample, this clone was seen a few times. The rearrangement uses TRBV4-1 and TRBJ2-3; no reliable D call. V lost 2 bases and J 5 bases, leaving 11 bases between the germline ends. Germline CDR1 MGHRA, CDR2 YSYEKL. The CDR3 runs 14 residues. CDR3 DNA sequence: TGCGCCAGCAGCCAAATAGCAGTGATAGATACGCAGTATTTT. Its translation is CASSQIAVIDTQYF.

The chain links TRBV2 to TRBJ2-5; D gene unclear. Germline loops: CDR1 SNHLY, CDR2 FYNNEI. Trimming cost V 7 bases and J 5 bases, with 8 bases left between them. CDR3 length: 11 residues. The CDR3 DNA reads as TGTGCCAGCAACCCTCGGGAGACCCAGTACTTC. Amino acids: CASNPRETQYF.

Remarks on this clone: Germline and junction disagree at one end, which may indicate a read error. The chain is built from TRBV7-7 and TRBJ2-5; D may be TRBD1 (5 bases). CDR3 length: 13 residues. Germline V lookup: CDR1 SSHAT, CDR2 FNYEAQ (reference sequence). CDR3 residues: CASSLRQKETQYF. DNA for the CDR3: TGTGCTAGCAGCTTAAGACAGAAAGAGACCCAGTACTTC.

The table lists this clone with a count of one. The gene calls are TRBV29-1 and TRBJ2-2, with 7 bases that match TRBD2. The CDR3 extends over 15 amino acids. Germline-derived CDR1 and CDR2 are SQVTM and ANQGSEA. V trimming: 3 bases; J trimming: 3 bases; junction bases outside the gene matches: 7. CDR3 DNA sequence: TGCAGCGTTGATAGCCCTAGCGGATACACCGGGGAGCTGTTTTTT. Protein: CSVDSPSGYTGELFF.

J is TRBJ1-1 and V is TRBV29-1; 7 positions agree with TRBD1. CDR1 is SQVTM, CDR2 ANQGSEA, per germline. This CDR3 contains 13 residues. Germline trimming cut 4 bases from V and 1 base from J; bases unmatched to any gene: 3. The CDR3 DNA reads as TGCAGCGTTGTGACAGGGTCGAACACTGAAGCTTTCTTT. Translation gives CSVVTGSNTEAFF.

The chain has TRBV9 and TRBJ2-3; tentative D call: TRBD2 (7 bases). The V end was cut by 7 bases, the J end by 5 bases, with 20 bases between. The CDR3 runs 15 residues. Germline V gives CDR1 SGDLS, CDR2 YYNGEE. CDR3 coding DNA: TGTGCCAGCCAGAGGGGGGGCGGATTGGGAGATACGCAGTATTTT. Protein sequence: CASQRGGGLGDTQYF.

The chain couples TRBV30 to TRBJ2-7, with D possibly TRBD2 on 6 matching bases. Germline lookup yields CDR1 GTSNPN and CDR2 SVGIG (reference sequence). The CDR3 is 16 amino acids. V dropped 4 bases and J dropped 6 bases, with 25 bases sitting between them. CDR3 residues: CAWTQGGTVGRGEQYF. The CDR3 DNA reads TGTGCCTGGACCCAAGGAGGGACTGTTGGACGGGGCGAGCAGTACTTC.

The chain carries TRBV6-5 and TRBJ2-2, with D possibly matching TRBD1 (5 bases). Between the trimmed V and J ends, which lost 0 bases and 6 bases, there was a span of 11 bases. Germline V lookup: CDR1 MNHEY, CDR2 SVGAGI. The CDR3 totals 15 residues. CDR3 bases: TGTGCCAGCAGTTACTCGGGTCCAGGGTCCGGGGAGCTGTTTTTT. This translates into CASSYSGPGSGELFF.

This chain uses TRBV27 with TRBJ2-7; 8 positions agree with TRBD2. The V segment lost 5 bases and the J segment 4 bases; nucleotides outside the gene matches: 13. The CDR3 covers 16 residues. Germline values: CDR1 MNHEY, CDR2 SMNVEV (reference sequence). The CDR3 is CASSPPRARGAYEQYF. CDR3 in DNA: TGTGCCAGCAGTCCCCCGAGGGCGCGGGGGGCGTACGAGCAGTACTTC.

This chain joins TRBV28 and TRBJ1-1; D may be TRBD1 (6 bases). The CDR3 is made up of 16 amino acids. In germline, CDR1 is MDHEN, CDR2 SYDVKM. V lost 3 bases and J 4 bases, leaving 18 bases between the germline ends. CDR3 loop: CASSFRAAGALTEAFF. CDR3 DNA: TGTGCCAGCAGTTTCAGGGCCGCAGGGGCGCTCACTGAAGCTTTCTTT.

This chain uses TRBV4-1 with TRBJ2-7; D possibly corresponds to TRBD2 (5 bases). The CDR3 length is 12 residues. Germline V CDR1 and CDR2: MGHRA, YSYEKL. V lost 4 bases and J 4 bases, leaving 8 bases between the germline ends. The CDR3 reads CASSLEGYEQYF. CDR3 sequence (DNA): TGCGCCAGCAGCCTCGAGGGTTACGAGCAGTACTTC.

This clone was seen a few times. The chain has TRBV6-4 and TRBJ1-5; D uncertain. CDR3 size: 15 residues. Germline V gives CDR1 MRHNA, CDR2 SNTAGT. Trimming took off 2 bases at V and 7 bases at J, with 15 bases between the two ends. CDR3 amino acids: CASSDEASTGQPQHF. CDR3 coding DNA: TGTGCCAGCAGTGACGAAGCGTCTACGGGGCAGCCCCAGCATTTT.